This entry lists 24 T cell receptor beta chains sequenced from one sample in a study of early T cells in non-severe SARS-CoV-2 infection. TCRdb passed the 5' RACE reads through MiXCR, listing each CDR3 protein once. Of tens of thousands of distinct CDR3 sequences listed, about 13% are singletons. The sequenced sample was whole blood. These receptors came from an adult who was a healthcare worker with PCR-confirmed SARS-CoV-2 infection or an uninfected control (not recorded which).

This chain uses TRBV7-2 with TRBJ1-1; TRBD1 might be the D (5 bases). This CDR3 region has 14 residues. Between the trimmed V and J ends, which lost 5 bases and 1 base, there was a span of 11 bases. In germline, CDR1 is SGHTA, CDR2 FQGNSA. The CDR3 loop is CASSNSGQNTEAFF. The DNA for the CDR3 is TGTGCCAGCAGCAACTCAGGACAGAACACTGAAGCTTTCTTT.

V and J are TRBV29-1 and TRBJ2-1, with D maybe TRBD2 (5 bases). This CDR3 region has 15 residues. The V gene's germline CDR1 is SQVTM and CDR2 ANQGSEA. V gave up 7 bases and J gave up 4 bases, with 20 bases separating them. For the CDR3, the DNA is TGCAGCGCCCCGGAGGCCAGCGGAGAGTACAATGAGCAGTTCTTC. Translating gives CSAPEASGEYNEQFF.

The chain is built from TRBV6-2 or TRBV6-3 and TRBJ1-5; D perhaps matches TRBD1 (6 bases). The germline V gene has CDR1 MNHEY and CDR2 SVGEGT. This CDR3 contains 15 residues. Deletions cut 8 bases from V and 2 bases from J, with 16 bases between. CDR3 in DNA: TGTGCCAGCCAAGGGGGGGGCGCCGGCAATCAGCCCCAGCATTTT. Protein: CASQGGGAGNQPQHF.

The sample holds many counts of this clonotype. The chain couples TRBV7-9 to TRBJ2-3; perhaps TRBD2 as D (5 bases). The CDR3 is 14 amino acids. Germline CDR1 SEHNR, CDR2 FQNEAQ (reference sequence). The germline V and J ends were trimmed by 3 bases and 6 bases, with 13 bases remaining between them. CDR3 loop: CASSLAGRGDTQYF. As DNA, the CDR3 is TGTGCCAGCAGCTTGGCGGGCCGTGGGGATACGCAGTATTTT.

This clonotype occurred many times. V and J are TRBV28 and TRBJ1-2; 7 bases fit TRBD1. The V segment lost 3 bases and the J segment 5 bases; nucleotides outside the gene matches: 6. The CDR3 sequence is 14 residues long. Germline CDR1 and CDR2: MDHEN and SYDVKM. The chain's CDR3 is CASSFGRDRYGYTF. The DNA for the CDR3 is TGTGCCAGCAGTTTTGGAAGGGACAGATATGGCTACACCTTC.

This chain connects TRBV2 to TRBJ1-1; 9 positions agree with TRBD1. The germline V gene has CDR1 SNHLY and CDR2 FYNNEI. The CDR3 has 13 amino acids. With V trimmed by 8 bases and J by 5 bases, 6 bases remained unmatched. The chain's CDR3 is CASSRDRETEAFF. In nucleotides, the CDR3 is TGTGCCAGCTCCCGGGACAGGGAAACTGAAGCTTTCTTT.

This clonotype showed up just a few times. CDR3: CASSFSGPNYEQYF. The CDR3 coding sequence is TGTGCCAGCAGTTTCAGCGGGCCGAACTACGAGCAGTACTTC. This chain uses TRBV12-3 or TRBV12-4 with TRBJ2-7; possibly TRBD2 for D (6 bases). V lost 3 bases to trimming and J lost 3 bases, with 12 bases between them. There are 14 residues in the CDR3.

This clonotype was found a few times. DNA of the CDR3: TGCGCCAGCAGCTTGGCCGGGACAGATGGCTACACCTTC. It yields the protein CASSLAGTDGYTF. The gene calls are TRBV5-1 and TRBJ1-2; TRBD1 matches 7 bases. Trimming cost V 0 bases and J 6 bases; bases outside gene matches: 2. Germline V gene data show CDR1 as SGHRS and CDR2 as YFSETQ. The CDR3 sequence is 13 residues long. The whole variable domain, remainder taken from reference TRBV5-1 and TRBJ1-2, is KAGVTQTPRYLIKTRGQQVTLSCSPISGHRSVSWYQQTPGQGLQFLFEYFSETQRNKGNFPGRFSGRQFSNSRSEMNVSTLELGDSALYLCASSLAGTDGYTFGSGTRLTVV.

In this sample, this clonotype turned up a few times. The CDR3 DNA is TGTGCCAGCTCACCCGGACTAGCGGGAGATACGCAGTATTTT. Protein product: CASSPGLAGDTQYF. V usage is TRBV18 and J usage is TRBJ2-3; 11 bases line up with TRBD2. V was clipped by 3 bases and J by 5 bases; unmatched bases: 1. Germline CDR1 reads KGHSH; CDR2 reads LQKENI. The CDR3 covers 14 residues.

In its sample, this clonotype was seen a few times. At one end, the junction sequence differs from germline, possibly due to a read error. The chain uses TRBV6-5 and TRBJ2-2; a possible D gene is TRBD2 (5 bases). The CDR3 covers 15 residues. CDR1 MNHEY and CDR2 SVGAGI come from the germline V gene. CDR3 sequence reads: CPSRLDLINTGELFF. CDR3 DNA sequence: TGTCCCAGCAGATTGGACTTGATCAACACCGGGGAGCTGTTTTTT.

J is TRBJ2-7 and V is TRBV7-2; D tentatively fits TRBD1 or TRBD2 (8 bases each). Germline CDR1 SGHTA, CDR2 FQGNSA. V lost 5 bases, J lost 2 bases, and 19 bases lay in between. The CDR3 extends over 16 amino acids. CDR3 sequence: CASSQSGGRGPYEQYF. The CDR3 bases are TGTGCCAGCAGCCAAAGCGGGGGCAGGGGGCCCTACGAGCAGTACTTC.

This rearrangement joins TRBV27 to TRBJ2-6; D remains ambiguous. V dropped 0 bases and J dropped 4 bases, with 4 bases sitting between them. This CDR3 spans 14 amino acids. Germline V CDR1 and CDR2: MNHEY, SMNVEV (reference sequence). The CDR3 DNA follows: TGTGCCAGCAGTTTATCTCTCGGGGCCAACGTCCTGACTTTC. It yields the protein CASSLSLGANVLTF. The variable domain in full, completed from reference TRBV27 and TRBJ2-6, reads EAQVTQNPRYLITVTGKKLTVTCSQNMNHEYMSWYRQDPGLGLRQIYYSMNVEVTDKGDVPEGYKVSRKEKRNFPLILESPSPNQTSLYFCASSLSLGANVLTFGAGSRLTVL.

CDR3 coding DNA: TGTGCCAGCAGCGTAGGGTTAAGGACTAGCTCCTACAATGAGCAGTTCTTC. Encoded protein: CASSVGLRTSSYNEQFF. The J gene is TRBJ2-1, the V gene TRBV9, with 7 bases aligning to TRBD2. Germline values: CDR1 SGDLS, CDR2 YYNGEE. The ends lost 0 bases at V and 0 bases at J; junction bases unmatched: 6. CDR3 length equals 17 residues. Full variable domain (missing parts from reference TRBV9 and TRBJ2-1): DSGVTQTPKHLITATGQRVTLRCSPRSGDLSVYWYQQSLDQGLQFLIQYYNGEERAKGNILERFSAQQFPDLHSELNLSSLELGDSALYFCASSVGLRTSSYNEQFFGPGTRLTVL.

This clonotype has a handful of counts. The chain links TRBV11-2 to TRBJ2-1; 7 bases align to TRBD1. Trimming removed 6 bases from V and 11 bases from J; junction bases left unmatched: 19. The CDR3 covers 16 residues. Germline CDR1 SGHAT, CDR2 FQNNGV. As DNA, the CDR3 is TGTGCCAGCAGTCACGGACTCCGGGACAGTCGTGGGCAGCAGTTCTTC. Amino acid sequence: CASSHGLRDSRGQQFF.

The rearrangement joins TRBV7-2 to TRBJ2-2; D perhaps matches TRBD2 (6 bases). CDR1 and CDR2 from the germline V gene are SGHTA and FQGNSA. The CDR3 runs to 13 residues. Trimming took off 5 bases at V and 7 bases at J, with 11 bases between the two ends. The CDR3 DNA reads as TGTGCCAGCAGCCTACTAGCTATCGGGGAGCTGTTTTTT. Its protein product is CASSLLAIGELFF. Together with reference TRBV7-2 and TRBJ2-2, the CDR3 gives the full variable domain: GAGVSQSPSNKVTEKGKDVELRCDPISGHTALYWYRQSLGQGLEFLIYFQGNSAPDKSGLPSDRFSAERTGGSVSTLTIQRTQQEDSAVYLCASSLLAIGELFFGEGSRLTVL.

This chain links TRBV7-8 with TRBJ2-1; possibly TRBD1 or TRBD2 for D (6 bases each). The CDR3 consists of 16 residues. Germline V gene data show CDR1 as SGHVS and CDR2 as FQNEAQ. Trimming took 7 bases from V and 8 from J, leaving 24 bases between them. CDR3 DNA sequence: TGTGCCAGCACCCTCGGGGGCAGGGGAGTTGCCCATGAGCAGTTCTTC. It codes for CASTLGGRGVAHEQFF.

This clonotype has more than one count but fewer than ten. The chain couples TRBV24-1 to TRBJ1-1, with unresolved D. Germline-derived CDR1 and CDR2 are KGHDR and SFDVKD. The CDR3 runs 13 residues. Trimming left V 7 bases short and J 6 bases short, with 14 bases between. For the CDR3, the DNA is TGTGCCACCAGCGGGCCCCTAGGCGCTGAAGCTTTCTTT. Its protein is CATSGPLGAEAFF.

The CDR3 is CSVERGYGYTF. The CDR3 region has the DNA TGCAGCGTTGAAAGGGGGTATGGCTACACCTTC. V and J are TRBV29-1 and TRBJ1-2, with D possibly being TRBD1 (6 bases). Trimming cost V 2 bases and J 5 bases, with 6 bases left between them. The CDR3 spans 11 residues. CDR1 and CDR2 from the germline V gene are SQVTM and ANQGSEA.

This clonotype has more than one count but fewer than ten. The J gene is TRBJ1-2, the V gene TRBV12-3 or TRBV12-4; D gene ambiguous. Trimming shortened V by 3 bases and J by 2 bases, and 7 bases separated the two germline ends. The CDR3 runs 13 residues. The CDR3 coding sequence is TGTGCCAGCAGTTTGTACGGAAACTATGGCTACACCTTC. The encoded protein is CASSLYGNYGYTF.

This clonotype was observed at least ten times. The CDR3 DNA sequence: TGCAGCGTTGTGAGTCTCCTAGAGAACACTGAAGCTTTCTTT. It yields the protein CSVVSLLENTEAFF. The V gene is TRBV29-1, the J gene TRBJ1-1; D unclear. The CDR3 is 14 residues long. Trimming stripped 4 bases from V and 1 base from J, with 13 bases between. Looked up from germline, CDR1 is SQVTM and CDR2 is ANQGSEA.

This clonotype was seen a handful of times. Written as DNA, the CDR3 is TGCAGCGTCGTCGTAGCGGGAGGGACAGATACGCAGTATTTT. It codes for CSVVVAGGTDTQYF. The chain combines TRBV29-1 with TRBJ2-3; the match to TRBD2 covers 11 bases. With 6 bases clipped from V and 3 bases from J, the junction kept 5 bases outside the gene matches. CDR3 size: 14 residues. The germline V gene has CDR1 SQVTM and CDR2 ANQGSEA.

V is TRBV11-2 and J is TRBJ2-7, with no clear D. The CDR3 loop spans 12 amino acids. Deletions cut 5 bases from V and 0 bases from J, with 5 bases between. Germline CDR1 and CDR2: SGHAT and FQNNGV. The CDR3 DNA follows: TGTGCCAGCAGCAAAAGCTCCTACGAGCAGTACTTC. As protein: CASSKSSYEQYF.

This clonotype was recorded at least ten times. The V and J genes are TRBV6-6 and TRBJ2-1, with a tentative D call TRBD1 (5 bases). This CDR3 comprises 14 residues. The V end lost 0 bases, the J end lost 8 bases, and 11 bases lay between the germline ends. Germline-derived CDR1 and CDR2 are MNHNY and SVGAGI (reference sequence). The CDR3 loop is CASSYSLPGHEQFF. DNA for the CDR3: TGTGCCAGCAGTTACTCACTCCCAGGGCATGAGCAGTTCTTC.

CDR3 loop: CASSVSNRGGETQYF. In DNA form, the CDR3 reads TGTGCCAGCAGCGTCTCAAACAGGGGTGGGGAGACCCAGTACTTC. This chain joins TRBV9 and TRBJ2-5; 7 nucleotides agree with TRBD1. This CDR3 comprises 15 residues. Germline V gene data show CDR1 as SGDLS and CDR2 as YYNGEE. V gave up 2 bases and J gave up 5 bases; unmatched junction bases: 9. Supplemented by reference TRBV9 and TRBJ2-5, the full variable domain reads DSGVTQTPKHLITATGQRVTLRCSPRSGDLSVYWYQQSLDQGLQFLIQYYNGEERAKGNILERFSAQQFPDLHSELNLSSLELGDSALYFCASSVSNRGGETQYFGPGTRLLVL.